The 4 T cell receptor beta chains given below trace back to one sample, sequenced in a study of T cells in localized non-small cell lung cancer. TCRdb's copy holds only in-frame clones and misses some; the assay was immunoSEQ multiplex PCR. The profile shows around 140,000 clones, 70% to 90% of them singletons. Sequenced here: peripheral blood, sampled before any cancer treatment. These receptors were obtained from an older female donor with stage I lung adenocarcinoma.

This rearrangement joins TRBV7-9 to TRBJ1-4; D is unresolved. Germline V CDR1 and CDR2: SEHNR, FQNEAQ (reference sequence). The CDR3 extends over 13 amino acids. Trimming removed 3 bases at V and 4 bases at J, with 6 bases between. The CDR3 DNA reads TGTGCCAGCAGCTTTTTAGATAATGAAAAACTGTTTTTT. This codes for CASSFLDNEKLFF.

The chain has TRBV7-9 and TRBJ2-5; D gene uncertain. V was pared by 1 base and J by 0 bases, with 9 bases between. Germline V gives CDR1 SEHNR, CDR2 FQNEAQ (reference sequence). This CDR3 is built from 15 residues. The CDR3 DNA reads as TGTGCCAGCAGCTTAGTAGGCGGTAACCAAGAGACCCAGTACTTC. This encodes CASSLVGGNQETQYF.

This chain links TRBV10-3 with TRBJ1-5; 7 bases match TRBD1. Germline loops: CDR1 ENHRY, CDR2 SYGVKD. This CDR3 spans 15 amino acids. V lost 6 bases and J lost 5; bases outside the gene matches: 10. CDR3 loop: CAISPTGTEDQPQHF. CDR3 DNA sequence: TGTGCCATCAGCCCAACCGGGACAGAAGATCAGCCCCAGCATTTT.

The chain combines TRBV5-4 with TRBJ1-1; the D is unclear. The CDR3 is made up of 16 amino acids. The V and J ends lost 0 bases and 3 bases respectively, with 15 bases between them. Germline-derived CDR1 and CDR2 are SGHNT and YYREEE (reference sequence). The DNA for the CDR3 is TGTGCCAGCAGCTTGGATGAGAAGAGGCCCTACACTGAAGCTTTCTTT. Translation gives CASSLDEKRPYTEAFF.